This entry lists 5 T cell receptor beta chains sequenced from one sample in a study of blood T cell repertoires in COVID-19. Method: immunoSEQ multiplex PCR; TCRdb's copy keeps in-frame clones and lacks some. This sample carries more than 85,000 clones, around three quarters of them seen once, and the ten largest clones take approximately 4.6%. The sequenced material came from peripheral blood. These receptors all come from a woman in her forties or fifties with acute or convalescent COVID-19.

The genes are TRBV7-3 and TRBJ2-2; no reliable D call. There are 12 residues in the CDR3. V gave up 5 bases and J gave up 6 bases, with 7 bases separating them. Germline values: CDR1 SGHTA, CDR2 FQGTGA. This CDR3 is CASSPTAGELFF. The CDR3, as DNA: TGTGCCAGCAGCCCTACTGCCGGGGAGCTGTTTTTT. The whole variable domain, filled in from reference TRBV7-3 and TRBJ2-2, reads GAGVSQTPSNKVTEKGKYVELRCDPISGHTALYWYRQSLGQGPEFLIYFQGTGAADDSGLPNDRFFAVRPEGSVSTLKIQRTERGDSAVYLCASSPTAGELFFGEGSRLTVL.

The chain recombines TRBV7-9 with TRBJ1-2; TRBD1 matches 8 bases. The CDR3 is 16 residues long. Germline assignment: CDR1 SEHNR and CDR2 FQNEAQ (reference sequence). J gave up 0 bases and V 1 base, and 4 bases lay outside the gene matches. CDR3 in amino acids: CASSLEGTGPNYGYTF. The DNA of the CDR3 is TGTGCCAGCAGCTTAGAGGGGACAGGTCCTAACTATGGCTACACCTTC.

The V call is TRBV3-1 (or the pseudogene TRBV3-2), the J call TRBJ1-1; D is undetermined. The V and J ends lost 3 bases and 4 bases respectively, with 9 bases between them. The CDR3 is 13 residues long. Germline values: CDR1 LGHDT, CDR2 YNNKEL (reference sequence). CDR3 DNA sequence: TGTGCCAGCAGCCATAGGGAGAGCACTGAAGCTTTCTTT. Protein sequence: CASSHRESTEAFF.

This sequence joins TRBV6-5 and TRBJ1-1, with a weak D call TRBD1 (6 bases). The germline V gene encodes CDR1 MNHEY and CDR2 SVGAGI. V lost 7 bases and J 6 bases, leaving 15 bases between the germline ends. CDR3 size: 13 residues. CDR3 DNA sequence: TGTGCCAGCACTCCAACTGGGGGCGCTGAAGCTTTCTTT. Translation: CASTPTGGAEAFF.

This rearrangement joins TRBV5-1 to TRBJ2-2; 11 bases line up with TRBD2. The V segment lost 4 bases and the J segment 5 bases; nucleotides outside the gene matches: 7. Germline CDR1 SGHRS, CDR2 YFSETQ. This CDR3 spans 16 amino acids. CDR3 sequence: CASSVLSGGATGELFF. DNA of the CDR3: TGCGCCAGCAGCGTTCTTAGCGGGGGGGCGACCGGGGAGCTGTTTTTT.